These 11 T cell receptor beta chains came from one sample sequenced in a study of blood T cell repertoires in COVID-19. Sequencing used immunoSEQ multiplex PCR; TCRdb keeps in-frame clones, though not all of them. Of just over 300,000 clones in the sample, around nine tenths were seen once. Sequences were obtained from peripheral blood. The receptors come from a young woman with COVID-19, enrolled during active disease.

This clone was seen more than once but under ten times. The chain recombines TRBV5-1 with TRBJ1-2, with 8 bases fitting TRBD1. The CDR3 consists of 13 residues. Per germline, CDR1 SGHRS and CDR2 YFSETQ. Trimming at V came to 2 bases and at J to 8 bases, leaving 5 bases not matched to a gene. CDR3 sequence (DNA): TGCGCCAGCAGCTTCGGGACAGGTTGGGGCTACACCTTC. Translated: CASSFGTGWGYTF.

This rearrangement joins TRBV18 to TRBJ2-2; D unclear. Germline V gene data show CDR1 as KGHSH and CDR2 as LQKENI. The CDR3 spans 12 residues. V was cut by 0 bases and J by 9 bases, with 5 bases left in between. CDR3 residues: CASSPPERELFF. The CDR3 coding sequence is TGTGCCAGCTCACCACCTGAGAGGGAGCTGTTTTTT.

CDR3 in DNA: TGTGCCAGCAGCAAGGGACAGTTTAAGAATTCACCCCTCCACTTT. Translated: CASSKGQFKNSPLHF. The gene calls are TRBV21-1 and TRBJ1-6; TRBD1 was called by the table and not checked on the DNA. TRBV21-1 is a pseudogene. The CDR3 is made up of 15 amino acids.

The chain joins TRBV18 to TRBJ1-1; D not certain. Looked up from germline, CDR1 is KGHSH and CDR2 is LQKENI. The CDR3 contains 11 residues. V was clipped by 6 bases and J by 3 bases, with 5 bases between them. Written as DNA, the CDR3 is TGTGCCAGCTCTCTCGACACTGAAGCTTTCTTT. The encoded protein is CASSLDTEAFF.

V usage is TRBV4-2 and J usage is TRBJ2-5; the D gene is possibly TRBD2 (6 bases). Trimming left V 4 bases short and J 1 base short, with 19 bases between. The CDR3 length is 17 residues. Per germline, CDR1 LGHNA and CDR2 YNFKEQ. The CDR3 loop is CASSLGEAGGSQETQYF. CDR3 DNA: TGTGCCAGCAGCCTCGGGGAGGCGGGTGGGTCCCAAGAGACCCAGTACTTC.

The chain carries TRBV5-1 and TRBJ2-2; D is uncertain. CDR1 and CDR2 from the germline V gene are SGHRS and YFSETQ. The CDR3 is 17 residues long. V lost 0 bases to trimming and J lost 1 base, with 13 bases between them. As DNA, the CDR3 is TGCGCCAGCAGCTTGGTTCGCGCCGGTAGGAACACCGGGGAGCTGTTTTTT. Translated, it gives CASSLVRAGRNTGELFF. Combining the CDR3 with reference TRBV5-1 and TRBJ2-2 gives the whole variable domain KAGVTQTPRYLIKTRGQQVTLSCSPISGHRSVSWYQQTPGQGLQFLFEYFSETQRNKGNFPGRFSGRQFSNSRSEMNVSTLELGDSALYLCASSLVRAGRNTGELFFGEGSRLTVL.

This rearrangement joins TRBV5-1 to TRBJ2-1; D possibly corresponds to TRBD2 (6 bases). The CDR3 has 15 residues. Germline CDR1 reads SGHRS; CDR2 reads YFSETQ. Trimming took off 3 bases at V and 4 bases at J, with 14 bases between the two ends. The CDR3 DNA reads TGCGCCAGCAGCTCGGGCCTGACTAGTTACAATGAGCAGTTCTTC. Residues: CASSSGLTSYNEQFF. The whole variable domain, filled in from reference TRBV5-1 and TRBJ2-1, reads KAGVTQTPRYLIKTRGQQVTLSCSPISGHRSVSWYQQTPGQGLQFLFEYFSETQRNKGNFPGRFSGRQFSNSRSEMNVSTLELGDSALYLCASSSGLTSYNEQFFGPGTRLTVL.

The rearrangement uses TRBV5-1 and TRBJ2-1; 15 nucleotides agree with TRBD2. The CDR3 runs 16 residues. Germline CDR1 is SGHRS and CDR2 is YFSETQ. V trimming: 4 bases; J trimming: 9 bases; junction bases outside the gene matches: 8. The CDR3 DNA is TGCGCCAGCAGCAGCGGGACTAGCGGGGGGTTTACTGAGCAGTTCTTC. Protein sequence: CASSSGTSGGFTEQFF.

This chain uses TRBV7-8 with TRBJ2-7; D is unclear. The V end lost 2 bases, the J end lost 2 bases, and 19 bases lay between the germline ends. Germline assignment: CDR1 SGHVS and CDR2 FQNEAQ. The CDR3 loop spans 17 amino acids. The CDR3 spells CASSLKRLRPSTYEQYF. DNA for the CDR3: TGTGCCAGCAGCTTAAAGAGGCTGCGACCAAGCACCTACGAGCAGTACTTC.

V and J are TRBV3-1 (or the pseudogene TRBV3-2) and TRBJ1-2; the D is unclear. The germline gives CDR1 LGHDT, CDR2 YNNKEL (reference sequence). V was shortened by 4 bases and J by 8 bases, with 11 bases between the two germline ends. The CDR3 sequence is 12 residues long. The CDR3 loop reads CASSLVGRGYTF. As DNA, the CDR3 is TGTGCCAGCAGCCTGGTCGGGAGAGGCTACACCTTC.

The rearrangement links TRBV5-5 to TRBJ1-5; D uncertain. The CDR3 has 14 amino acids. Trimming took off 2 bases at V and 0 bases at J, with 6 bases between the two ends. Per germline, CDR1 SGHKS and CDR2 YYEKEE (reference sequence). The CDR3 region is CASSLVDSNQPQHF. CDR3 coding DNA: TGTGCCAGCAGCTTAGTAGATAGCAATCAGCCCCAGCATTTT.